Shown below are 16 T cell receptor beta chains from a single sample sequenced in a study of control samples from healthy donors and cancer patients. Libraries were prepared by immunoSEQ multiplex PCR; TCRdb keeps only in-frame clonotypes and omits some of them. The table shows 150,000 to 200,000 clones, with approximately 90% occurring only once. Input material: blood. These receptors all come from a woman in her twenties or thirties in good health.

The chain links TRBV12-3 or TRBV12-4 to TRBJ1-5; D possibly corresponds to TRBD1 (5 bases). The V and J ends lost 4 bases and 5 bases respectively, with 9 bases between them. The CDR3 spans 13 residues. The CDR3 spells CASSWAGYQPQHF. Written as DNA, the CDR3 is TGTGCCAGCAGTTGGGCAGGGTATCAGCCCCAGCATTTT.

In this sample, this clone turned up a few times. CDR3 loop: CASSVVSRSSPGLAGSPNTGELFF. Here the CDR3 DNA reads TGTGCCAGCAGCGTAGTCTCCCGTTCCTCCCCCGGACTAGCGGGATCCCCGAACACCGGGGAGCTGTTTTTT. The chain joins TRBV9 to TRBJ2-2; 12 bases map to TRBD2. The CDR3 extends over 24 amino acids. Looked up from germline, CDR1 is SGDLS and CDR2 is YYNGEE. V dropped 0 bases and J dropped 0; count of bases not matched to a gene: 21.

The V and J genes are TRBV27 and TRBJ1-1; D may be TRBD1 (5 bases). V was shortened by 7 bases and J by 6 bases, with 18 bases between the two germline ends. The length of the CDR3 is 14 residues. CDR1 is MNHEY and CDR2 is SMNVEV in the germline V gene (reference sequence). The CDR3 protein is CASTGGGGGPEAFF. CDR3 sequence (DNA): TGTGCCAGCACTGGGGGGGGTGGGGGACCTGAAGCTTTCTTT.

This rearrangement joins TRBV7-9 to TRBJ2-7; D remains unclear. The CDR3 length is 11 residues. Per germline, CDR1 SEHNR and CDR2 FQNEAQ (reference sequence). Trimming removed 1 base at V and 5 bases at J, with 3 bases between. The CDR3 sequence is CASSLENEQYF. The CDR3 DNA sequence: TGTGCCAGCAGCTTAGAGAACGAGCAGTACTTC.

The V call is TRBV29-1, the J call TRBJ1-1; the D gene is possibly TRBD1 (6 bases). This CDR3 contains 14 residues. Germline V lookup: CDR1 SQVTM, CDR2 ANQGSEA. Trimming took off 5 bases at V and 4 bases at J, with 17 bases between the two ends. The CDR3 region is CSVLRQAFGTEAFF. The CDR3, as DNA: TGCAGCGTTCTTCGACAGGCCTTCGGCACTGAAGCTTTCTTT. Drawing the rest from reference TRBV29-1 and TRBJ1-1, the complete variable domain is SAVISQKPSRDICQRGTSLTIQCQVDSQVTMMFWYRQQPGQSLTLIATANQGSEATYESGFVIDKFPISRPNLTFSTLTVSNMSPEDSSIYLCSVLRQAFGTEAFFGQGTRLTVV.

In nucleotides, the CDR3 is TGTGCCAGTAGTACCCCGCCGACAGGGAGAGGCTACACCTTC. It codes for CASSTPPTGRGYTF. The V and J genes are TRBV19 and TRBJ1-2; 7 nucleotides line up with TRBD1. The CDR3 is 14 amino acids. J was trimmed by 8 bases and V by 4 bases; bases with no gene match: 10. Germline V gene sequence: CDR1 LNHDA, CDR2 SQIVND (reference sequence).

This chain's CDR3 is CAVAGDSYEQYF. DNA for the CDR3: TGTGCCGTGGCGGGGGACTCCTACGAGCAGTACTTC. The J gene is TRBJ2-7, the V gene TRBV10-3; 7 bases align to TRBD2. Germline CDR1 and CDR2: ENHRY and SYGVKD. J gave up 0 bases and V 11 bases, and 4 bases lay outside the gene matches. CDR3 length equals 12 residues.

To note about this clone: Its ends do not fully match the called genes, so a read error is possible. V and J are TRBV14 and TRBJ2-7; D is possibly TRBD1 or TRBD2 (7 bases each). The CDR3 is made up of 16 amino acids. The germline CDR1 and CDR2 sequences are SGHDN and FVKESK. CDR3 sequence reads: CASSQAGGTVSYEQYF. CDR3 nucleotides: TGTGCCAGCAGTCAAGCCGGGGGGACAGTCTCCTACGAGCAGTACTTC.

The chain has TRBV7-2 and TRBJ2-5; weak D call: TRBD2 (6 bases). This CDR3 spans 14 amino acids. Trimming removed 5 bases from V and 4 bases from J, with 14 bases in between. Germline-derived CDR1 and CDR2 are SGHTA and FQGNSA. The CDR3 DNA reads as TGTGCCAGCAGCCAAGGAGCTAGCGCAGAGACCCAGTACTTC. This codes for CASSQGASAETQYF.

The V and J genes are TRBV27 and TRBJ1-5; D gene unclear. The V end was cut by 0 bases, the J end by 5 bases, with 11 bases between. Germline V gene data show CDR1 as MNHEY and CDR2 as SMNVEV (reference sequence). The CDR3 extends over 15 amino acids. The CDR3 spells CASSLSPRSHQPQHF. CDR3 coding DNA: TGTGCCAGCAGTTTATCGCCCAGGAGCCATCAGCCCCAGCATTTT.

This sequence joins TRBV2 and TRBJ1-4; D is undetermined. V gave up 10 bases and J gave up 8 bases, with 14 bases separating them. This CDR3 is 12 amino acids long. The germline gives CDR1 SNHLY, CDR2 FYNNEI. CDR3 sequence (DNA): TGTGCCACCCGACGGGTCGGAGAAAAACTGTTTTTT. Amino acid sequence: CATRRVGEKLFF.

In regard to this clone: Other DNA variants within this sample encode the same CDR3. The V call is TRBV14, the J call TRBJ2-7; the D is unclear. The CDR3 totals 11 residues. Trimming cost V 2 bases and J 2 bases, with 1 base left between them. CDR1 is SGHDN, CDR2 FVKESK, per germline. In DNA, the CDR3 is TGTGCCAGCAGCCAAACCTACGAGCAGTACTTC. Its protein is CASSQTYEQYF.

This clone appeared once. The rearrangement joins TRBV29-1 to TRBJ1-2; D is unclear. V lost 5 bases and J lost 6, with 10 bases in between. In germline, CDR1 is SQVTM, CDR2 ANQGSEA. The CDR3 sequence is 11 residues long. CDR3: CSVSNRHGYTF. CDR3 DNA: TGCAGCGTTAGCAATAGGCATGGCTACACCTTC.

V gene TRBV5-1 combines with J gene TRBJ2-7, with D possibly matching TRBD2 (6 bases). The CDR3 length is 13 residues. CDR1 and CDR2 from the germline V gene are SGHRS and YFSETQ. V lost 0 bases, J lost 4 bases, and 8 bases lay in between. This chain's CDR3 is CASSLGLEYEQYF. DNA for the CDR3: TGCGCCAGCAGCTTGGGACTAGAATACGAGCAGTACTTC.

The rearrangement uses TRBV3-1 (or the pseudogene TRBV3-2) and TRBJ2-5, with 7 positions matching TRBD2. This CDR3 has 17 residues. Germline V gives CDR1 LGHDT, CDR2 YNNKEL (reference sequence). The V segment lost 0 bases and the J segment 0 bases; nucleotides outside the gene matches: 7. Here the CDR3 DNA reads TGTGCCAGCAGCCAAGATTGGGGGAGGGTATACCAAGAGACCCAGTACTTC. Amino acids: CASSQDWGRVYQETQYF.

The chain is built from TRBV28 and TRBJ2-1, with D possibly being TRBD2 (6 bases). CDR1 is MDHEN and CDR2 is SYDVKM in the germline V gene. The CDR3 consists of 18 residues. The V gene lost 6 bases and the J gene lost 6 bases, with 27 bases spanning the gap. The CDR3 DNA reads TGTGCCAGCAGACAAGAGGGCGGGAATATAAAGGCAGTCAATGAGCAGTTCTTC. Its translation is CASRQEGGNIKAVNEQFF.